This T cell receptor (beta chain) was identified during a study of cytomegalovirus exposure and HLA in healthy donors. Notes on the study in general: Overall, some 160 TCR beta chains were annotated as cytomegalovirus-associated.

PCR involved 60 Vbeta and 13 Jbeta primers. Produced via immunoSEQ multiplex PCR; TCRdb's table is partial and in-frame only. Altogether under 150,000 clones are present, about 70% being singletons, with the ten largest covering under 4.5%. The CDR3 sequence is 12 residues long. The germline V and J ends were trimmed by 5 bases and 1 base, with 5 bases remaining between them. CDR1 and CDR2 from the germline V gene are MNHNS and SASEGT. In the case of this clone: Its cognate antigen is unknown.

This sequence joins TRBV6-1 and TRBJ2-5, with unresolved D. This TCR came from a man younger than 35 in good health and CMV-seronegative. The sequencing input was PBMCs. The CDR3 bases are TGTGCCAGCAGTTCGGGCCAAGAGACCCAGTACTTC. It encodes CASSSGQETQYF.